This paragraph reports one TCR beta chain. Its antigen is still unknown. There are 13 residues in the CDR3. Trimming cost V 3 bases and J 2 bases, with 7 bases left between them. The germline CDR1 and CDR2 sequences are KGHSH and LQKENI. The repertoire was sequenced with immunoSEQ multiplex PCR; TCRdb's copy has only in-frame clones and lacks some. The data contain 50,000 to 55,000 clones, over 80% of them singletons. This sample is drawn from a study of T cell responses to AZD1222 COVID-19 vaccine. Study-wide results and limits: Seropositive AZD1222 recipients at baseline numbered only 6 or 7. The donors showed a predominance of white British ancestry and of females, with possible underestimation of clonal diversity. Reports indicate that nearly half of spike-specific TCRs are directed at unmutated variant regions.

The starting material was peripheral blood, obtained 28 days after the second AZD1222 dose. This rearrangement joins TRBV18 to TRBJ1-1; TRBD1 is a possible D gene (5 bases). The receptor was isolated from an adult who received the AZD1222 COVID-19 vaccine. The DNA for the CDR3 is TGTGCCAGCTCACCGGACAAAAACACTGAAGCTTTCTTT. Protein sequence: CASSPDKNTEAFF.